What follows describes a single T cell receptor beta chain. Its antigen is currently unknown. TCRdb's table, derived via immunoSEQ multiplex PCR, lists solely in-frame clones and lacks some. The sample contains around 110,000 clones, over 75% of which appear only once. The data derive from a study of graft-versus-host responses after intestinal transplantation. For the study at large: Uniformly, recipients were administered anti-thymocyte globulin induction with subsequent tacrolimus and steroids for 3 to 4 years. Study-level results: GvH clones were found in recipient marrow; some appeared first in ileum or blood. Patients with graft-donor T cell macrochimerism had high graft-versus-host to host-versus-graft clonal ratios in allografts.

This CDR3 has 16 residues. Per the germline V gene, CDR1 is SGHVS and CDR2 is FQNEAQ. This sequence was found in a human donor who received an intestinal transplant. This sample comprised unstimulated CD4+ T cells sorted from spleen or lymph node cells, obtained before intestinal transplant. V usage is TRBV7-8 and J usage is TRBJ2-5, with TRBD2 matching over 9 bases. The J call is in doubt because the DNA end fits TRBJ2-7 better. The CDR3 loop reads CASSLKWRGGSYEQYF. CDR3 bases: TGTGCCAGCAGCTTAAAGTGGCGGGGGGGTTCCTACGAGCAGTACTTC.